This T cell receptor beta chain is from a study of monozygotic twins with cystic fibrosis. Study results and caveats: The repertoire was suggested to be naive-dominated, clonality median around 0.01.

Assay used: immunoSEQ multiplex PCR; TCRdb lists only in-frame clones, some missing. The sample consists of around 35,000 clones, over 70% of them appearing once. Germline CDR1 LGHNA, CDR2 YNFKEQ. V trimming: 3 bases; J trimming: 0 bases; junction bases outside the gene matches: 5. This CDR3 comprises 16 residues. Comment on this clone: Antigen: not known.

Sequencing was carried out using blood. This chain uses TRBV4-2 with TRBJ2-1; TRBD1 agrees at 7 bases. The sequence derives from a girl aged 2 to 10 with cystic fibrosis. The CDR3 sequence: CASSHHRGGSYNEQFF. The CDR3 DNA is TGTGCCAGCAGCCACCACAGGGGCGGCTCCTACAATGAGCAGTTCTTC.